These 25 T cell receptor beta chains originate from one sample sequenced in a study of shared clonotypes between healthy human individuals. Assay: immunoSEQ multiplex PCR; the TCRdb copy retains only in-frame clones and omits some. Of fewer than 1.4 million clones detected, about four fifths appear once; the ten largest clones hold 0.61%. Sequencing used memory CD4+ T cells from PBMCs. Subset reported: CD45RA-negative fraction. These receptors were obtained from a man aged 18 to 30 in good health. Some clones in this sample may be carry-over from other donors' samples.

This rearrangement joins TRBV5-1 to TRBJ2-5; D gene unclear. V was cut by 1 base and J by 0 bases, with 13 bases left in between. From germline, CDR1 is SGHRS and CDR2 YFSETQ. CDR3 length: 16 amino acids. The CDR3: CASSLREESYQETQYF. The CDR3 bases are TGCGCCAGCAGCTTGCGAGAGGAAAGTTACCAAGAGACCCAGTACTTC.

This clone has more than one count but fewer than ten. Here the CDR3 DNA reads TGTGCCAGCAGCTTTGGGGGCGCGGGACAAGAGACCCAGTACTTC. Translating it yields CASSFGGAGQETQYF. The chain couples TRBV5-4 to TRBJ2-5, with D perhaps TRBD1 or TRBD2 (6 bases each). V gave up 2 bases and J gave up 2 bases, with 13 bases separating them. CDR1 is SGHNT and CDR2 is YYREEE in the germline V gene (reference sequence). The CDR3 totals 15 residues.

V gene TRBV4-1 combines with J gene TRBJ2-7, with TRBD1 matching over 9 bases. Germline CDR1 reads MGHRA; CDR2 reads YSYEKL. The CDR3 covers 16 residues. V lost 2 bases to trimming and J lost 3 bases; unmatched junction nucleotides: 8. This chain's CDR3 is CASSQPGTGPRYEQYF. The CDR3 nucleotides are TGCGCCAGCAGCCAACCCGGGACAGGGCCCCGCTACGAGCAGTACTTC.

In regard to this clone: Other nucleotide sequences from this sample produce the same CDR3. The V gene is TRBV11-3, the J gene TRBJ2-5; possible D gene TRBD1, 6 bases. V was trimmed by 1 base and J by 1 base, leaving 7 bases between them. This CDR3 contains 14 residues. Germline loops: CDR1 SGHNT, CDR2 YENEEA. The CDR3 DNA follows: TGTGCCAGCAGCTTAGGGACAGCCCAAGAGACCCAGTACTTC. This gives the protein CASSLGTAQETQYF.

This clone came up a few times. The rearrangement uses TRBV7-8 and TRBJ2-5; no clear D. Trimming took 4 bases from V and 5 from J, leaving 8 bases between them. The germline V gene has CDR1 SGHVS and CDR2 FQNEAQ. CDR3 size: 12 residues. CDR3 nucleotides: TGTGCCAGCAGCTCGTTTGTGGAGACCCAGTACTTC. It yields the protein CASSSFVETQYF.

CDR3 protein: CASSPSIWDYRWFF. CDR3 bases: TGTGCCAGCAGCCCGTCTATCTGGGACTATAGGTGGTTCTTC. The chain has TRBV11-2 and TRBJ2-1, with 7 bases fitting TRBD2. CDR3 size: 14 residues. Per the germline V gene, CDR1 is SGHAT and CDR2 is FQNNGV. V lost 5 bases, J lost 15 bases, and 16 bases stayed unmatched.

This chain links TRBV28 with TRBJ1-3; D not certain. V was pared by 4 bases and J by 9 bases, with 7 bases between. CDR3 length: 11 amino acids. Germline V gene sequence: CDR1 MDHEN, CDR2 SYDVKM. CDR3 residues: CASSSLSTIYF. The CDR3 DNA follows: TGTGCCAGCAGTTCCCTCTCCACCATATATTTT.

The chain uses TRBV28 and TRBJ1-2; D might be TRBD1 (6 bases). Germline V gene lookup returns CDR1 MDHEN and CDR2 SYDVKM. The CDR3 contains 12 residues. V dropped 3 bases and J dropped 8 bases, with 10 bases sitting between them. Here the CDR3 DNA reads TGTGCCAGCAGTTTGGGACATAAGGGCTACACCTTC. It encodes CASSLGHKGYTF.

The chain carries TRBV6-5 and TRBJ2-7; D is unclear. This CDR3 is built from 15 residues. The V end lost 0 bases, the J end lost 2 bases, and 11 bases lay between the germline ends. Germline CDR1 reads MNHEY; CDR2 reads SVGAGI. In nucleotides, the CDR3 is TGTGCCAGCAGTTACTCGATGTCCGGAACCTACGAGCAGTACTTC. Protein sequence: CASSYSMSGTYEQYF.

This clone was counted between two and nine times. The chain couples TRBV5-1 to TRBJ2-3, with D hard to call. This CDR3 has 15 residues. Germline CDR1 reads SGHRS; CDR2 reads YFSETQ. V was clipped by 1 base and J by 0 bases, with 9 bases between them. As DNA, the CDR3 is TGCGCCAGCAGCTTGAAACTCTCTAGCACAGATACGCAGTATTTT. Translating it yields CASSLKLSSTDTQYF.

The genes are TRBV6-1 and TRBJ1-5; D unresolved. CDR3 length: 15 amino acids. CDR1 is MNHNS, CDR2 SASEGT, per germline. V was pared by 7 bases and J by 0 bases, with 13 bases between. The CDR3 spells CASNPLLSSNQPQHF. The CDR3 DNA reads TGTGCCAGCAACCCTCTGCTTAGTAGCAATCAGCCCCAGCATTTT.

The CDR3 region is CASSEVGWASGGSYEQYF. DNA for the CDR3: TGTGCCAGCAGTGAAGTGGGGTGGGCTAGCGGGGGCTCCTACGAGCAGTACTTC. The V and J genes are TRBV6-1 and TRBJ2-7, with 10 bases that match TRBD2. Germline assignment: CDR1 MNHNS and CDR2 SASEGT. This CDR3 has 18 residues. V gave up 1 base and J gave up 0 bases; unmatched junction bases: 9.

This clone was recorded a few times. V is TRBV6-5 and J is TRBJ2-7; D perhaps matches TRBD1 (5 bases). This CDR3 is built from 15 residues. Trimming stripped 6 bases from V and 3 bases from J, with 18 bases between. Germline-derived CDR1 and CDR2 are MNHEY and SVGAGI. CDR3 sequence (DNA): TGTGCCAGCAGGTCAGGTGAAGGGGTACGCTACGAGCAGTACTTC. It translates to CASRSGEGVRYEQYF.

J is TRBJ2-1 and V is TRBV7-2; 7 bases map to TRBD2. CDR1 is SGHTA and CDR2 is FQGNSA in the germline V gene. CDR3 length: 15 residues. V lost 3 bases and J lost 7; bases outside the gene matches: 9. CDR3 coding DNA: TGTGCCAGCAGCTTCGACACTAGCGTGGGGAATGAGCAGTTCTTC. Translating gives CASSFDTSVGNEQFF.

V is TRBV28 and J is TRBJ1-1; perhaps TRBD1 as D (5 bases). The CDR3 is made up of 14 amino acids. Deletions cut 3 bases from V and 1 base from J, with 9 bases between. CDR1 MDHEN and CDR2 SYDVKM come from the germline V gene. This CDR3 is CASSFRAPNTEAFF. DNA for the CDR3: TGTGCCAGCAGTTTCAGGGCCCCGAACACTGAAGCTTTCTTT.

Turning to this clone: Other DNA sequences in the same sample also yield this CDR3. V usage is TRBV15 and J usage is TRBJ2-5, with 10 bases that match TRBD2. CDR1 is LNHNV, CDR2 YYDKDF, per germline (reference sequence). Trimming removed 1 base from V and 4 bases from J; junction bases left unmatched: 0. CDR3 size: 14 residues. The CDR3 sequence: CATSRGLAGETQYF. CDR3 in DNA: TGTGCCACCAGCAGAGGACTAGCGGGAGAGACCCAGTACTTC. The complete variable domain, with remaining parts taken from reference TRBV15 and TRBJ2-5, reads DAMVIQNPRYQVTQFGKPVTLSCSQTLNHNVMYWYQQKSSQAPKLLFHYYDKDFNNEADTPDNFQSRRPNTSFCFLDIRSPGLGDTAMYLCATSRGLAGETQYFGPGTRLLVL.

This chain uses TRBV19 with TRBJ2-1; 9 bases match TRBD1. The CDR3 totals 14 residues. Per the germline V gene, CDR1 is LNHDA and CDR2 is SQIVND (reference sequence). The ends lost 10 bases at V and 8 bases at J; junction bases unmatched: 12. Here the CDR3 reads CATRQGGLRDEQFF. DNA for the CDR3: TGTGCCACCCGACAGGGGGGGCTTCGGGATGAGCAGTTCTTC.

The chain has TRBV4-2 and TRBJ2-7; TRBD2 agrees at 7 bases. There are 20 residues in the CDR3. V lost 4 bases and J lost 2; bases outside the gene matches: 23. Germline CDR1 is LGHNA and CDR2 is YNFKEQ. CDR3 bases: TGTGCCAGCAGCCCCAATTCGGTTGATCTGGGAGTTGGGGGGGCCTACGAGCAGTACTTC. This encodes CASSPNSVDLGVGGAYEQYF.

The rearrangement joins TRBV2 to TRBJ2-5; 11 bases fit TRBD2. The CDR3 has 13 residues. Looked up from germline, CDR1 is SNHLY and CDR2 is FYNNEI. V was clipped by 8 bases and J by 4 bases; unmatched bases: 3. Written as DNA, the CDR3 is TGTGCCAGCGCGGGACTAGCGGCAGAGACCCAGTACTTC. It specifies CASAGLAAETQYF. Full variable domain (outside the CDR3, taken from reference TRBV2 and TRBJ2-5): EPEVTQTPSHQVTQMGQEVILRCVPISNHLYFYWYRQILGQKVEFLVSFYNNEISEKSEIFDDQFSVERPDGSNFTLKIRSTKLEDSAMYFCASAGLAAETQYFGPGTRLLVL.

The chain combines TRBV11-2 with TRBJ2-6; 9 bases line up with TRBD2. The CDR3 is 18 residues long. Germline-derived CDR1 and CDR2 are SGHAT and FQNNGV. The ends lost 0 bases at V and 4 bases at J; junction bases unmatched: 7. The CDR3 region is CASSLDLRLAGGANVLTF. The CDR3 DNA sequence: TGTGCCAGCAGCTTAGATCTTCGGCTAGCGGGAGGGGCCAACGTCCTGACTTTC.

This chain connects TRBV7-2 to TRBJ1-4; possible D gene TRBD1, 5 bases. Germline CDR1 and CDR2: SGHTA and FQGNSA. The CDR3 has 15 amino acids. The V gene lost 5 bases and the J gene lost 7 bases, with 17 bases spanning the gap. The chain's CDR3 is CASSPSWGYGEKLFF. For the CDR3, the DNA is TGTGCCAGCAGCCCCAGCTGGGGGTACGGTGAAAAACTGTTTTTT.

This clone was seen ten or more times. V usage is TRBV11-2 and J usage is TRBJ2-2, with D uncertain. CDR1 is SGHAT and CDR2 is FQNNGV in the germline V gene. V shed 5 bases and J shed 6 bases, with 10 bases lying between them. The length of the CDR3 is 13 residues. The CDR3, as DNA: TGTGCCAGCAGCCTAGGACCGGCCGGGGAGCTGTTTTTT. This translates into CASSLGPAGELFF. Using reference TRBV11-2 and TRBJ2-2 for the parts outside the CDR3, the full variable domain is EAGVAQSPRYKIIEKRQSVAFWCNPISGHATLYWYQQILGQGPKLLIQFQNNGVVDDSQLPKDRFSAERLKGVDSTLKIQPAKLEDSAVYLCASSLGPAGELFFGEGSRLTVL.

This clone appeared a single time. V is TRBV5-1 and J is TRBJ1-4; no clear D gene. Germline CDR1 is SGHRS and CDR2 is YFSETQ. V was shortened by 0 bases and J by 1 base, with 4 bases between the two germline ends. The CDR3 is 14 amino acids. The CDR3 region has the DNA TGCGCCAGCAGCTTGGGGGTAACTAATGAAAAACTGTTTTTT. The encoded protein is CASSLGVTNEKLFF.

The gene calls are TRBV5-1 and TRBJ2-1; D unclear. Germline V lookup: CDR1 SGHRS, CDR2 YFSETQ. Trimming took off 3 bases at V and 4 bases at J, with 8 bases between the two ends. The CDR3 is 13 amino acids. Here the CDR3 reads CASSSYYYNEQFF. The CDR3 DNA reads as TGCGCCAGCAGCTCCTACTATTACAATGAGCAGTTCTTC.

The chain combines TRBV6-1 with TRBJ1-5; 9 positions match TRBD1. V shed 6 bases and J 5 bases; nucleotides not matched to a gene: 8. The germline CDR1 and CDR2 sequences are MNHNS and SASEGT. The CDR3 consists of 15 residues. The CDR3 sequence: CASSTDRGRYQPQHF. The CDR3 DNA reads TGTGCCAGCAGCACGGACAGGGGAAGGTATCAGCCCCAGCATTTT.